These T cell receptor beta chains were read from a single sample in a study of cytomegalovirus exposure and HLA in healthy donors. Repertoires were generated with immunoSEQ multiplex PCR, while TCRdb's copy carries only in-frame clones and drops some. Seen here are 200,000 to 250,000 clones, around four fifths observed once, and the top ten hold around 3.9%. The sequenced sample was PBMCs. The receptors originated from a male donor in good health and CMV-seronegative. CDR3s include the opening cysteine and the closing phenylalanine or tryptophan. The D gene is left open where the match is weak. Clone sizes are given selectively: once, few, many, or a class where the clone is expanded.

D,size,length,J,V,DNA,CDR3
NA,NA,14,TRBJ2-5,TRBV6-1,TGTGCCAGCACCCAGTGGGGGGACGGGGAGACCCAGTACTTC,CASTQWGDGETQYF
NA,NA,16,TRBJ2-3,TRBV28,TGTGCCAGCAGTTTAAGGCGGATCACTAGCACAGATACGCAGTATTTT,CASSLRRITSTDTQYF
NA,NA,15,TRBJ2-7,TRBV2,TGTGCCAGCAGGGAGATGCGGGACGCGAGCTACGAGCAGTACTTC,CASREMRDASYEQYF
TRBD2,NA,15,TRBJ2-1,TRBV9,TGTGCCAGCAGCCAACTAGCGGGTACTTACAATGAGCAGTTCTTC,CASSQLAGTYNEQFF
TRBD1,NA,16,TRBJ2-7,TRBV25-1,TGTGCCAGCAGTGAATCAGGGCAGGGGGTGGACCACGAGCAGTACTTC,CASSESGQGVDHEQYF
TRBD2,NA,14,TRBJ2-1,TRBV29-1,TGCAGCGTTGAGACTAGCGGTATTTACAATGAGCAGTTCTTC,CSVETSGIYNEQFF
NA,NA,16,TRBJ1-4,TRBV29-1,TGCAGCGTGCCAACCGGACCCCCCGGAGGTCATGAAAAACTGTTTTTT,CSVPTGPPGGHEKLFF
NA,once,13,TRBJ2-3,TRBV10-1,TGCGCCAGCAGTGAGCCCGGCACAGATACGCAGTATTTT,CASSEPGTDTQYF
NA,NA,15,TRBJ1-1,TRBV9,TGTGCCAGCAGCTTAACCGGGGGGATCAACACTGAAGCTTTCTTT,CASSLTGGINTEAFF
NA,NA,14,TRBJ2-5,TRBV7-6,TGTGCCAGCAGCCCAAGGGGACTTGAAGAGACCCAGTACTTC,CASSPRGLEETQYF
TRBD2,NA,14,TRBJ2-7,TRBV29-1,TGCAGCGTCGAGGCGACAGCACGGGGGGGCGAGCAGTACTTC,CSVEATARGGEQYF
NA,NA,12,TRBJ2-7,TRBV30,TGTGCTAGGGCAGGGACGACTAGGGAGCAGTACTTC,CARAGTTREQYF
TRBD2,NA,19,TRBJ2-5,TRBV4-2,TGTGCCAGCAGCCAAGATGCCCCCACTAGCGGTGGGTACCAAGAGACCCAGTACTTC,CASSQDAPTSGGYQETQYF
NA,NA,14,TRBJ2-7,TRBV21-1,TGTGCCAGCAGCAATGGGACTTTCGCCTACGAGCAGTACTTC,CASSNGTFAYEQYF
TRBD1,NA,14,TRBJ1-5,TRBV5-1,TGCGCCAGCAGCTTGTCAGGGGGCGGTCAGCCCCAGCATTTT,CASSLSGGGQPQHF
TRBD1,NA,16,TRBJ2-3,TRBV5-1,TGCGCCAGCAGCAAGTCCGGGACAGGGGGTCCAGATACGCAGTATTTT,CASSKSGTGGPDTQYF
NA,NA,17,TRBJ1-5,TRBV2,TGTGCCAGCAGTGATGGGGGGGGCGGCGTGGGCAATCAGCCCCAGCATTTT,CASSDGGGGVGNQPQHF
TRBD1,once,15,TRBJ2-7,TRBV5-4,TGTGCCAGCAGAAAACAGGGGACACTGGGGTACGAGCAGTGCTTC,CASRKQGTLGYEQCF
NA,NA,15,TRBJ1-4,TRBV28,TGTGCCAGCGGGAGGAGGGATGGGGCTAATGAAAAACTGTTTTTT,CASGRRDGANEKLFF
NA,NA,12,TRBJ1-1,TRBV6-1,TGTGCCAGCATATGGGGGGGCACTGAAGCTTTCTTT,CASIWGGTEAFF
TRBD2,NA,16,TRBJ2-1,TRBV5-1,TGCGCCAGCAGCTTGACTAGCGGGAGTATCTTGAATGAGCAGTTCTTC,CASSLTSGSILNEQFF
NA,NA,14,TRBJ1-1,TRBV29-1,TGCAGCGTCTTCCAACGGGGAGTGGGCACTGAAGCTTTCTTT,CSVFQRGVGTEAFF
TRBD1,few,16,TRBJ2-3,TRBV27,TGTGCCAGCAGTTTATCGACCAGGGGGCACACAGATACGCAGTATTTT,CASSLSTRGHTDTQYF
TRBD1,few,20,TRBJ1-1,TRBV5-1,TGCGCCAGCAGCTTGGTTTACCCCGGGACAGGGGTTCGGGTGAACACTGAAGCTTTCTTT,CASSLVYPGTGVRVNTEAFF
NA,few,14,TRBJ2-7,TRBV6-6,TGTGCCAGCTGGGCGAGCACTAGTTCCTACGAGCAGTACTTC,CASWASTSSYEQYF
TRBD2,once,21,TRBJ2-7,TRBV18,TGTGCCAGCTCACCGCTACCGACATCGGGAGATAGACTAGCGGGAGATGGGGAGCAGTACTTC,CASSPLPTSGDRLAGDGEQYF
TRBD2,NA,19,TRBJ2-3,TRBV18,TGTGTCAGCTCACTCTGGACTAGCGGGAGCGCCCCTAGCACAGATACGCAGTATTTT,CVSSLWTSGSAPSTDTQYF
TRBD1,NA,15,TRBJ2-7,TRBV2,TGTGCCAGCAGTGATCTGGCGACAGGGGGATCCGAGCAGTACTTC,CASSDLATGGSEQYF
TRBD1,once,12,TRBJ2-5,TRBV6-6,TGTGCCAGCAGGGACAGGAGGGAGACCCAGTACTTC,CASRDRRETQYF
NA,NA,15,TRBJ1-4,TRBV7-8,TGTGCCAGCAGCGGCCCCGGGACTTTCAATGAAAAACTGTTTTTT,CASSGPGTFNEKLFF
NA,NA,16,TRBJ1-5,TRBV7-4,TGTGCCAGCAGATTCCGGGACTTGAATAGCAATCAGCCCCAGCATTTT,CASRFRDLNSNQPQHF
NA,NA,11,TRBJ2-7,TRBV20-1,TGCAGTGCCTCGGGACTTACGGAGCAGTACTTC,CSASGLTEQYF
NA,NA,14,TRBJ1-1,TRBV2,TGTGCCAGCAGGGGGACACCGGCCGACACTGAAGCTTTCTTT,CASRGTPADTEAFF
NA,NA,15,TRBJ1-2,TRBV5-1,TGCGCCAGCAGCTTGGAAAGACAGACATTAAATGGCTACACCTTC,CASSLERQTLNGYTF
NA,NA,12,TRBJ1-2,TRBV29-1,TGCAGCGTTGAAATGGGGCTTACAGGCTACACCTTC,CSVEMGLTGYTF
NA,NA,16,TRBJ2-7,TRBV6-5,TGTGCCAGCAGTTTCACCCCCGGACAGCCCTTGGGCGAGCAGTACTTC,CASSFTPGQPLGEQYF
NA,NA,12,TRBJ1-4,TRBV7-6,TGTGCCAGCAGCCCCGTTAGTAGAAAACTGTTTTTT,CASSPVSRKLFF
TRBD1,NA,17,TRBJ1-5,TRBV18,TGTGCCAGCTCACCTCCCGGGACAGGCTTAAGGAGGAAGCCCCAGCATTTT,CASSPPGTGLRRKPQHF
NA,NA,14,TRBJ2-7,TRBV27,TGTGCCAGCAGTTTCGTCTCCTCCACCTACGAGCAGTACTTC,CASSFVSSTYEQYF
NA,NA,13,TRBJ2-1,TRBV7-9,TGTGCCAGCACCGACTTAGGGAGGAATGAGCAGTTCTTC,CASTDLGRNEQFF
NA,once,16,TRBJ2-2,TRBV27,TGTGCCAGCAGTCCCAATACGGGGGCGAACACCGGGGAGCTGTTTTTT,CASSPNTGANTGELFF
NA,many,14,TRBJ2-7,TRBV2,TGTGCCAGTGAGTTGACTAGGTTGGGGGACGAGCAGTACTTC,CASELTRLGDEQYF
NA,NA,15,TRBJ2-2,TRBV9,TGTGCCAGCAGCGTAGGAGGGTCGAGCACCGGGGAGCTGTTTTTT,CASSVGGSSTGELFF
TRBD1,NA,12,TRBJ1-1,TRBV4-1,TGCGCCAGCAGCCAGACAGGGTCTGGAGCTTTCTTT,CASSQTGSGAFF
NA,once,10,TRBJ1-3,TRBV2,TGTGCCAGCCAAGGAAACACCATATATTTT,CASQGNTIYF
TRBD1,NA,15,TRBJ2-5,TRBV5-1,TGCGCCAGCGAAACGGGACAGGCCCTCCAAGAGACCCAGTACTTC,CASETGQALQETQYF
TRBD1,NA,14,TRBJ2-2,TRBV19,TGTGCCAGTAGTGGACAGGGTCGGGCCGGGGAGCTGTTTTTT,CASSGQGRAGELFF
TRBD2,NA,16,TRBJ2-2,TRBV7-9,TGTTCCAGCAGCCTAGGGACTAGCGGGAGTCTCGGGGAGCTGTTTTTT,CSSSLGTSGSLGELFF
TRBD1,NA,15,TRBJ1-2,TRBV13,TGTGCCAGCAGCTTAAACAGGGGTGCCAACTATGGCTACACCTTC,CASSLNRGANYGYTF
TRBD2,NA,16,TRBJ2-1,TRBV5-1,TGCGCCAGCAGCTTGGGGACTAGCGGGAACTACAATGAGCAGTTCTTC,CASSLGTSGNYNEQFF
TRBD1,NA,14,TRBJ2-1,TRBV19,TGTGCCAGTAGCACACAGGGGTCCCACAATGAGCAGTTCTTC,CASSTQGSHNEQFF
NA,NA,13,TRBJ1-1,TRBV30,TGTGCCTGGAGTGTACGCAGGGACACTGAAGCTTTCTTT,CAWSVRRDTEAFF
NA,NA,10,TRBJ2-5,TRBV20-1,TGCAGTGCTTTACAAGAGACCCAGTACTTC,CSALQETQYF
NA,NA,16,TRBJ2-7,TRBV5-6,TGTGCCAGCAGCGACCTAGAGGACACCCGACCGGGCGAGCAGTACTTC,CASSDLEDTRPGEQYF
NA,once,15,TRBJ2-7,TRBV9,TGTGCCAGCGGCCCAGGGGGCGGGAGGGCCTACGAGCAGTACTTC,CASGPGGGRAYEQYF
TRBD1,NA,15,TRBJ2-1,TRBV19,TGTGCCAGTAGTATAGCAGGGGGCCCCTACAATGAGCAGTTCTTC,CASSIAGGPYNEQFF
NA,NA,16,TRBJ2-4,TRBV5-4,TGTGCCAGCAGCTCTGACCTAGTCTCAGCCAAAAACATTCAGTACTTC,CASSSDLVSAKNIQYF
NA,NA,20,TRBJ1-5,TRBV30,TGTGCCTGGGCAAGGGGCGCTCAGTCCACTACCTCCTATAGCAATCAGCCCCAGCATTTT,CAWARGAQSTTSYSNQPQHF
NA,few,15,TRBJ2-3,TRBV5-1,TGCGCCAGCAGCCGGATGGACTTTAGCACAGATACGCAGTATTTT,CASSRMDFSTDTQYF
NA,NA,15,TRBJ1-5,TRBV6-5,TGTGCCAGCAGTTATAGTGGACAGCTCAATCAGCCCCAGCATTTT,CASSYSGQLNQPQHF